One sample yielded the 26 T cell receptor beta chains listed below, sequenced in a study of T cells in Graves' hyperthyroidism and ophthalmopathy. Amplification targeted TCR beta CDR3 regions from RNA transcripts. The TCR CDR3 first-round RT-PCR relied on the HTBI primer set. MiXCR was run by TCRdb on the multiplex PCR reads, yielding one entry per CDR3 protein. The table includes around 400,000 distinct CDR3 sequences, approximately 14% detected once. Sequenced sample: blood. The receptors were gathered from a woman younger than 30 with Graves' hyperthyroidism that later progressed to Graves' ophthalmopathy.

The rearrangement uses TRBV13 and TRBJ2-1; TRBD2 matches at 14 bases. The CDR3 extends over 16 amino acids. CDR1 is PRHDT and CDR2 is FYEKMQ in the germline V gene (reference sequence). Germline trimming cut 5 bases from V and 6 bases from J; bases unmatched to any gene: 6. Here the CDR3 reads CASSPGLAGVRNEQFF. As DNA, the CDR3 is TGTGCCAGCAGCCCGGGACTAGCGGGAGTACGCAATGAGCAGTTCTTC. The full variable domain, completed using reference TRBV13 and TRBJ2-1, is AAGVIQSPRHLIKEKRETATLKCYPIPRHDTVYWYQQGPGQDPQFLISFYEKMQSDKGSIPDRFSAQQFSDYHSELNMSSLELGDSALYFCASSPGLAGVRNEQFFGPGTRLTVL.

V gene TRBV28 combines with J gene TRBJ2-7; possibly TRBD1 for D (6 bases). Trimming pared 7 bases from V and 3 bases from J, leaving 10 bases between. Germline CDR1 and CDR2: MDHEN and SYDVKM. The CDR3 is made up of 12 amino acids. The chain's CDR3 is CASNRGIYEQYF. CDR3 nucleotide sequence: TGTGCCAGCAATAGGGGGATCTACGAGCAGTACTTC.

This clonotype has just a few counts. V usage is TRBV3-2 and J usage is TRBJ2-7. TRBV3-2 is termed a pseudogene. There are 14 residues in the CDR3. CDR3 protein: CASSPSFSPYEQYF. The CDR3 DNA reads TGTGCCAGCAGCCCAAGCTTCAGCCCCTACGAGCAGTACTTC.

This clonotype has ten or more counts. V is TRBV28 and J is TRBJ1-2; D perhaps matches TRBD1 (5 bases). The V gene lost 3 bases and the J gene lost 7 bases, with 12 bases spanning the gap. The CDR3 sequence is 13 residues long. Germline V lookup: CDR1 MDHEN, CDR2 SYDVKM. The CDR3 here is CASSLGQGTGYTF. CDR3 nucleotide sequence: TGTGCCAGCAGTTTGGGGCAGGGCACTGGCTACACCTTC.

At least ten counts were recorded for this clonotype. CDR3 amino acids: CASRDSTGGNSPLHF. CDR3 nucleotide sequence: TGTGCCAGCAGGGATTCGACTGGCGGAAATTCACCCCTCCACTTT. This rearrangement joins TRBV2 to TRBJ1-6, with D unresolved. CDR3 length: 15 amino acids. Germline V gives CDR1 SNHLY, CDR2 FYNNEI. V dropped 6 bases and J dropped 7 bases, with 16 bases sitting between them.

This clonotype was recorded at least ten times. The chain combines TRBV11-3 with TRBJ2-5; D is unclear. Trimming took off 2 bases at V and 4 bases at J, with 8 bases between the two ends. The CDR3 spans 13 residues. CDR1 is SGHNT and CDR2 is YENEEA in the germline V gene. The CDR3 loop reads CASSLNQRETQYF. CDR3 nucleotide sequence: TGTGCCAGCAGCTTAAATCAGCGAGAGACCCAGTACTTC. Full variable domain (missing parts from reference TRBV11-3 and TRBJ2-5): EAGVVQSPRYKIIEKKQPVAFWCNPISGHNTLYWYLQNLGQGPELLIRYENEEAVDDSQLPKDRFSAERLKGVDSTLKIQPAELGDSAVYLCASSLNQRETQYFGPGTRLLVL.

This rearrangement joins TRBV28 to TRBJ2-7; the D gene could be TRBD1 or TRBD2 (5 bases each). This CDR3 is built from 15 residues. V shed 6 bases and J shed 6 bases, with 21 bases lying between them. CDR1 and CDR2 from the germline V gene are MDHEN and SYDVKM. In nucleotides, the CDR3 is TGTGCCAGCAGATTCGGGGACGGGACGGGGAGCGAGCAGTACTTC. Protein sequence: CASRFGDGTGSEQYF.

The chain couples TRBV9 to TRBJ2-5; 9 nucleotides align to TRBD2. The germline CDR1 and CDR2 sequences are SGDLS and YYNGEE. The CDR3 length is 15 residues. The V and J ends lost 0 bases and 5 bases, in that order; junction bases with no gene match: 5. The CDR3 region has the DNA TGTGCCAGCAGCGTAGTGGGTAGCGGGAGTGAGACCCAGTACTTC. The encoded protein is CASSVVGSGSETQYF.

This clonotype was counted only a few times. The V and J genes are TRBV19 and TRBJ2-7; no clear D. Per the germline V gene, CDR1 is LNHDA and CDR2 is SQIVND (reference sequence). V dropped 3 bases and J dropped 0 bases, with 9 bases sitting between them. The CDR3 spans 14 residues. The CDR3, as DNA: TGTGCCAGTAGTATGGACCCATCCTCCTACGAGCAGTACTTC. Encoded protein: CASSMDPSSYEQYF.

The chain uses TRBV27 and TRBJ2-7; 13 bases line up with TRBD2. The V segment lost 5 bases and the J segment 0 bases; nucleotides outside the gene matches: 7. The CDR3 extends over 17 amino acids. Germline V CDR1 and CDR2: MNHEY, SMNVEV (reference sequence). This CDR3 is CASSPRLAGGGSYEQYF. The CDR3 nucleotides read TGTGCCAGCAGTCCCCGACTAGCGGGAGGAGGCTCCTACGAGCAGTACTTC.

This clonotype occurred once. A read error may account for a junction end that differs from germline. This sequence joins TRBV28 and TRBJ2-7; D possibly corresponds to TRBD1 (6 bases). Germline values: CDR1 MDHEN, CDR2 SYDVKM. CDR3 length equals 14 residues. The DNA for the CDR3 is TGTGCCGGCAGTCTGACAGGCGTAGCCTACGAGCAGTACTTC. This codes for CAGSLTGVAYEQYF. Full variable domain (missing parts from reference TRBV28 and TRBJ2-7): DVKVTQSSRYLVKRTGEKVFLECVQDMDHENMFWYRQDPGLGLRLIYFSYDVKMKEKGDIPEGYSVSREKKERFSLILESASTNQTSMYLCAGSLTGVAYEQYFGPGTRLTVT.

The sample holds many counts of this clonotype. The J gene is TRBJ2-1, the V gene TRBV7-9; D ambiguous. The ends were cut back, 4 bases at V and 8 bases at J, with 6 bases in the middle. This CDR3 has 11 residues. The V gene's germline CDR1 is SEHNR and CDR2 FQNEAQ (reference sequence). Written as DNA, the CDR3 is TGTGCCAGCAGCTCATGGCATGAGCAGTTCTTC. Translation: CASSSWHEQFF.

This chain links TRBV3-1 with TRBJ1-2; 9 bases fit TRBD1. V shed 2 bases and J 7 bases; nucleotides not matched to a gene: 8. The CDR3 has 15 amino acids. CDR1 is LGHDT and CDR2 is YNNKEL in the germline V gene (reference sequence). CDR3 amino acids: CASSQSEQGASGYTF. The CDR3 DNA reads TGTGCCAGCAGCCAATCGGAACAGGGGGCGTCTGGCTACACCTTC.

This clonotype was picked up many times. V gene TRBV11-2 combines with J gene TRBJ2-7; D perhaps matches TRBD2 (5 bases). CDR1 is SGHAT and CDR2 is FQNNGV in the germline V gene. V was trimmed by 5 bases and J by 3 bases, leaving 14 bases between them. The CDR3 is 14 amino acids. The CDR3 loop is CASSPYGLRYEQYF. The CDR3 nucleotides are TGTGCCAGCAGCCCTTACGGACTTCGCTACGAGCAGTACTTC.

The gene calls are TRBV7-9 and TRBJ2-2; D uncertain. Germline V CDR1 and CDR2: SEHNR, FQNEAQ (reference sequence). V was cut by 2 bases and J by 6 bases, with 16 bases left in between. The CDR3 sequence is 16 residues long. This CDR3 reads CASSLISWTHAGELFF. For the CDR3, the DNA is TGTGCCAGCAGCTTAATCTCGTGGACCCACGCCGGGGAGCTGTTTTTT. The full variable domain, its missing parts supplied by reference TRBV7-9 and TRBJ2-2, is DTGVSQNPRHKITKRGQNVTFRCDPISEHNRLYWYRQTLGQGPEFLTYFQNEAQLEKSRLLSDRFSAERPKGSFSTLEIQRTEQGDSAMYLCASSLISWTHAGELFFGEGSRLTVL.

This clonotype was counted between two and nine times. This chain links TRBV7-9 with TRBJ2-7; D not resolved. This CDR3 region has 14 residues. Germline V lookup: CDR1 SEHNR, CDR2 FQNEAQ (reference sequence). V was pared by 0 bases and J by 2 bases, with 8 bases between. This chain's CDR3 is CASSLAQWTYEQYF. The CDR3, as DNA: TGTGCCAGCAGCTTAGCGCAATGGACCTACGAGCAGTACTTC.

This clonotype was counted only a few times. The CDR3 reads CASSPSTGAGTSAFQETQYF. In nucleotides, the CDR3 is TGCGCCAGCAGCCCCTCCACGGGCGCCGGGACTAGTGCCTTCCAAGAGACCCAGTACTTC. The J gene is TRBJ2-5, the V gene TRBV4-3, with 8 bases identical to TRBD2. CDR3 length: 20 residues. CDR1 and CDR2 from the germline V gene are LGHNA and YSLEER. Germline trimming cut 4 bases from V and 1 base from J; bases unmatched to any gene: 20.

The genes are TRBV6-5 and TRBJ1-6; TRBD1 matches 10 bases. V shed 7 bases and J 0 bases; nucleotides not matched to a gene: 15. Germline CDR1 and CDR2: MNHEY and SVGAGI. This CDR3 contains 20 residues. Here the CDR3 reads CASTKLPGQGSSSYNSPLHF. The CDR3 bases are TGTGCCAGCACCAAGCTACCGGGACAGGGGTCCAGCTCCTATAATTCACCCCTCCACTTT.

There are many counts of this clonotype. The chain recombines TRBV5-1 with TRBJ2-3; tentative D call: TRBD2 (5 bases). CDR3 length equals 14 residues. Trimming removed 2 bases from V and 3 bases from J, with 10 bases in between. The germline V gene has CDR1 SGHRS and CDR2 YFSETQ. The CDR3 protein is CASSFYRETDTQYF. Written as DNA, the CDR3 is TGCGCCAGCAGCTTCTACCGGGAAACAGATACGCAGTATTTT.

A word on this clonotype: With a much larger clone just one base away, this may be a read error. The rearrangement uses TRBV4-1 and TRBJ2-7; 8 bases agree with TRBD1. CDR3 length: 14 amino acids. Germline CDR1 MGHRA, CDR2 YSYEKL. CDR3 in amino acids: CASSLRGPSYEQCF. As DNA, the CDR3 is TGCGCCAGCAGCCTCAGGGGGCCCTCCTACGAGCAGTGCTTC.

V and J are TRBV20-1 and TRBJ2-7; D gene ambiguous. The CDR3 contains 12 residues. Germline CDR1 DFQATT, CDR2 SNEGSKA (reference sequence). Trimming left V 6 bases short and J 2 bases short, with 11 bases between. The CDR3 reads CSAVVVTYEQYF. The CDR3 DNA is TGCAGTGCGGTCGTAGTTACCTACGAGCAGTACTTC.

This clonotype appeared many times. V is TRBV12-3 or TRBV12-4 and J is TRBJ2-3, with 14 bases matching TRBD2. The CDR3 is 15 residues long. V was clipped by 6 bases and J by 6 bases; unmatched bases: 5. The CDR3 nucleotides are TGTGCCAGCAGCGGACTAGCGGGAGGTTTGGATACGCAGTATTTT. Protein product: CASSGLAGGLDTQYF.

This clonotype was recorded many times. This CDR3 is CAWSEESYEQYF. The CDR3 region has the DNA TGTGCCTGGAGCGAGGAGTCCTACGAGCAGTACTTC. This rearrangement joins TRBV30 to TRBJ2-7; D not certain. This CDR3 has 12 residues. The V end was cut by 3 bases, the J end by 1 base, with 7 bases between. The germline V gene has CDR1 GTSNPN and CDR2 SVGIG (reference sequence). Filled out from reference TRBV30 and TRBJ2-7, the complete variable domain reads SQTIHQWPATLVQPVGSPLSLECTVEGTSNPNLYWYRQAAGRGLQLLFYSVGIGQISSEVPQNLSASRPQDRQFILSSKKLLLSDSGFYLCAWSEESYEQYFGPGTRLTVT.

This clonotype has more than one count but fewer than ten. The chain links TRBV20-1 to TRBJ2-1, with 8 nucleotides matching TRBD2. The V gene's germline CDR1 is DFQATT and CDR2 SNEGSKA (reference sequence). The CDR3 runs 15 residues. Germline trimming cut 0 bases from V and 7 bases from J; bases unmatched to any gene: 8. For the CDR3, the DNA is TGCAGTGCTAGAGATCTCGGGAGGGCCCGAAATGAGCAGTTCTTC. Amino acid sequence: CSARDLGRARNEQFF.

This clonotype was observed many times. The chain has TRBV7-2 and TRBJ1-4; D gene unclear. The germline V and J ends were trimmed by 5 bases and 7 bases, with 8 bases remaining between them. The CDR3 runs 12 residues. Germline CDR1 is SGHTA and CDR2 is FQGNSA. CDR3 residues: CASSRTGEKLFF. DNA for the CDR3: TGTGCCAGCAGCCGGACTGGTGAAAAACTGTTTTTT.

The chain couples TRBV4-1 to TRBJ1-5; no definite D call. V gave up 1 base and J gave up 3 bases, with 7 bases separating them. This CDR3 is built from 14 residues. The germline V gene encodes CDR1 MGHRA and CDR2 YSYEKL. The DNA for the CDR3 is TGCGCCAGCAGCCAAGTAGTCCCCAATCAGCCCCAGCATTTT. Its protein product is CASSQVVPNQPQHF.